These 14 T cell receptor beta chains originate from one sample sequenced in a study of cytomegalovirus exposure and HLA in healthy donors. Primers: 60 Vbeta forward and 13 Jbeta reverse. This table comes from immunoSEQ multiplex PCR, and its TCRdb copy is limited to in-frame clones, with some not included. This table holds roughly 120,000 clones, approximately 58% found once. The sample was PBMCs. The source is a woman in her twenties or thirties in good health and CMV-seronegative.

This chain connects TRBV29-1 to TRBJ2-1, with 8 bases identical to TRBD1. In germline, CDR1 is SQVTM, CDR2 ANQGSEA. This CDR3 is built from 14 residues. V gave up 6 bases and J gave up 3 bases; unmatched junction bases: 7. Here the CDR3 reads CSVFSGGVYNEQFF. The CDR3, as DNA: TGCAGCGTATTCTCAGGGGGCGTCTACAATGAGCAGTTCTTC.

This clone was seen more than once but under ten times. This chain joins TRBV29-1 and TRBJ1-1, with D possibly matching TRBD1 (5 bases). The CDR3 has 14 amino acids. The V and J ends lost 7 bases and 5 bases respectively, with 20 bases between them. Germline V gene data show CDR1 as SQVTM and CDR2 as ANQGSEA. The CDR3 here is CSARREGQGTEAFF. Written as DNA, the CDR3 is TGCAGCGCTCGCAGGGAGGGGCAAGGGACTGAAGCTTTCTTT.

This chain connects TRBV10-3 to TRBJ1-2, with D perhaps TRBD1 (6 bases). Trimming left V 2 bases short and J 8 bases short, with 12 bases between. There are 13 residues in the CDR3. Looked up from germline, CDR1 is ENHRY and CDR2 is SYGVKD. The CDR3 reads CAISEEQGQGYTF. Written as DNA, the CDR3 is TGTGCCATCAGTGAGGAGCAGGGGCAAGGCTACACCTTC.

The chain is built from TRBV2 and TRBJ1-2; possible D gene TRBD1, 6 bases. Germline-derived CDR1 and CDR2 are SNHLY and FYNNEI. Trimming stripped 7 bases from V and 2 bases from J, with 11 bases between. The length of the CDR3 is 13 residues. CDR3 in amino acids: CASIYQGNYGYTF. The CDR3 DNA is TGTGCCAGCATTTATCAGGGGAACTATGGCTACACCTTC. Full variable domain (outside the CDR3, taken from reference TRBV2 and TRBJ1-2): EPEVTQTPSHQVTQMGQEVILRCVPISNHLYFYWYRQILGQKVEFLVSFYNNEISEKSEIFDDQFSVERPDGSNFTLKIRSTKLEDSAMYFCASIYQGNYGYTFGSGTRLTVV.

In this sample, this clone turned up once. The rearrangement links TRBV6-1 to TRBJ1-3, with D possibly TRBD1 on 5 matching bases. This CDR3 is built from 15 residues. Germline V gives CDR1 MNHNS, CDR2 SASEGT. V lost 5 bases and J 0 bases, leaving 11 bases between the germline ends. CDR3 protein: CASSILDSSGNTIYF. As DNA, the CDR3 is TGTGCCAGCAGTATCCTCGACAGCTCTGGAAACACCATATATTTT.

The gene calls are TRBV14 and TRBJ1-1, with a weak D call TRBD1 (6 bases). The CDR3 length is 11 residues. CDR1 is SGHDN and CDR2 is FVKESK in the germline V gene. Trimming removed 6 bases from V and 9 bases from J, with 11 bases in between. The CDR3 loop is CASSQGWKAFF. CDR3 DNA: TGTGCCAGCAGTCAGGGGTGGAAAGCTTTCTTT.

The gene calls are TRBV18 and TRBJ2-1; D gene uncertain. Germline V CDR1 and CDR2: KGHSH, LQKENI. V gave up 3 bases and J gave up 0 bases, with 3 bases separating them. This CDR3 region has 13 residues. The CDR3 DNA sequence: TGTGCCAGCTCACCTAGCTCCTACAATGAGCAGTTCTTC. Its protein product is CASSPSSYNEQFF.

The CDR3 DNA follows: TGTGCCAGCATACCGGGACAGGCAAACACTGAAGCTTTCTTT. It is translated as CASIPGQANTEAFF. V is TRBV28 and J is TRBJ1-1; TRBD1 aligns across 8 bases. From germline, CDR1 is MDHEN and CDR2 SYDVKM. The CDR3 length is 14 residues. With 7 bases clipped from V and 2 bases from J, the junction kept 6 bases outside the gene matches. Combining the CDR3 with reference TRBV28 and TRBJ1-1 gives the whole variable domain DVKVTQSSRYLVKRTGEKVFLECVQDMDHENMFWYRQDPGLGLRLIYFSYDVKMKEKGDIPEGYSVSREKKERFSLILESASTNQTSMYLCASIPGQANTEAFFGQGTRLTVV.

V is TRBV27 and J is TRBJ2-2, with D possibly being TRBD2 (6 bases). V shed 8 bases and J shed 2 bases, with 21 bases lying between them. The CDR3 spans 17 residues. The germline V gene has CDR1 MNHEY and CDR2 SMNVEV (reference sequence). CDR3 amino acids: CASGTGYGRDNTGELFF. The CDR3 region has the DNA TGTGCCAGCGGGACCGGGTACGGGAGAGATAACACCGGGGAGCTGTTTTTT.

This sequence joins TRBV18 and TRBJ2-1, with 7 bases fitting TRBD1. Per germline, CDR1 KGHSH and CDR2 LQKENI. The ends lost 1 base at V and 7 bases at J; junction bases unmatched: 1. This CDR3 comprises 13 residues. This chain's CDR3 is CASSPQGANEQFF. As DNA, the CDR3 is TGTGCCAGCTCACCACAGGGGGCTAATGAGCAGTTCTTC.

The chain has TRBV28 and TRBJ1-4; D perhaps matches TRBD1 (6 bases). Trimming removed 8 bases at V and 3 bases at J, with 19 bases between. The CDR3 loop spans 16 amino acids. The germline V gene encodes CDR1 MDHEN and CDR2 SYDVKM. The CDR3 DNA reads as TGTGCCAGCTGCCCCCGACCGGGACATTCTAATGAAAAACTGTTTTTT. Its translation is CASCPRPGHSNEKLFF.

The genes are TRBV5-1 and TRBJ2-1; D might be TRBD2 (5 bases). Trimming took off 0 bases at V and 0 bases at J, with 7 bases between the two ends. CDR1 SGHRS and CDR2 YFSETQ come from the germline V gene. The CDR3 runs to 15 residues. The CDR3 sequence is CASSLEGGSYNEQFF. The CDR3, as DNA: TGCGCCAGCAGCTTGGAAGGAGGCTCCTACAATGAGCAGTTCTTC.

About this clone: Germline and junction disagree at one end, which may indicate a read error. The same CDR3 can be traced to other DNA sequences in this sample. The V gene is TRBV7-2, the J gene TRBJ2-2; perhaps TRBD1 as D (6 bases). Germline values: CDR1 SGHTA, CDR2 FQGNSA. This CDR3 has 15 amino acids. This CDR3 reads CASSLTGTLTGELFF. As DNA, the CDR3 is TGTGCCAGCAGCTTGACCGGGACATTGACCGGGGAGCTGTTTTTC.

The chain recombines TRBV13 with TRBJ1-1; D unclear. This CDR3 is built from 13 residues. Germline V gene data show CDR1 as PRHDT and CDR2 as FYEKMQ (reference sequence). The V and J ends lost 3 bases and 4 bases respectively, with 9 bases between them. The CDR3 DNA reads as TGTGCCAGCAGCTTGCAGGTCGCCACTGAAGCTTTCTTT. Residues: CASSLQVATEAFF.